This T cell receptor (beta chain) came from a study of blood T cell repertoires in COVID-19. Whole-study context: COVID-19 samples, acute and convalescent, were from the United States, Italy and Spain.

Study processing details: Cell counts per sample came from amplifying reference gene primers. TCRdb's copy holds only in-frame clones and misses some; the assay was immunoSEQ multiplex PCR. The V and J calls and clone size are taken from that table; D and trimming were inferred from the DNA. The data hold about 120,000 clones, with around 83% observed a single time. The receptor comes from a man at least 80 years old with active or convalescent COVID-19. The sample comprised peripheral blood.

DNA for the CDR3: TGTGCCAGCAGTCTTGAGACTAGCGGGATTGGAGATACGCAGTATTTT. Translation gives CASSLETSGIGDTQYF. V and J are TRBV2 and TRBJ2-3; 11 bases fit TRBD2. Germline CDR1 and CDR2: SNHLY and FYNNEI. The CDR3 has 16 amino acids. V was pared by 5 bases and J by 5 bases, with 9 bases of the junction left unmatched. Together with reference TRBV2 and TRBJ2-3, the CDR3 gives the full variable domain: EPEVTQTPSHQVTQMGQEVILRCVPISNHLYFYWYRQILGQKVEFLVSFYNNEISEKSEIFDDQFSVERPDGSNFTLKIRSTKLEDSAMYFCASSLETSGIGDTQYFGPGTRLTVL.